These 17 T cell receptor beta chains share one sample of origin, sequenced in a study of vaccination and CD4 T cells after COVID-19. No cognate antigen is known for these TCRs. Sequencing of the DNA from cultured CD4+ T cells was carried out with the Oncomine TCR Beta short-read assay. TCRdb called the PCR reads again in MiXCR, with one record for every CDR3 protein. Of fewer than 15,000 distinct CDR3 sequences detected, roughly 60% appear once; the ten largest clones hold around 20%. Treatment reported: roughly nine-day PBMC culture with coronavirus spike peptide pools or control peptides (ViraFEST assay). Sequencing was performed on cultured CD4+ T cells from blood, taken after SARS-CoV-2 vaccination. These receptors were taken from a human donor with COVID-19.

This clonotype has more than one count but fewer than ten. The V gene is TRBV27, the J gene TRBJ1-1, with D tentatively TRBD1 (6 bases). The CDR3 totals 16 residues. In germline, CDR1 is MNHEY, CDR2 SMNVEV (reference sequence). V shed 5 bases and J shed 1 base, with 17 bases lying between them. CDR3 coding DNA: TGTGCCAGCAGTCCCTCTCAACAGGGTTGGAACACTGAAGCTTTCTTT. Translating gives CASSPSQQGWNTEAFF.

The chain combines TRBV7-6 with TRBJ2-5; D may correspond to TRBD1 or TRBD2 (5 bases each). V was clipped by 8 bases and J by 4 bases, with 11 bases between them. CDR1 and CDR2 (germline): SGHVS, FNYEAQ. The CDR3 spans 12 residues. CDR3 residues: CASGGFGETQYF. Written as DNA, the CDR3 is TGTGCCAGCGGGGGTTTTGGAGAGACCCAGTACTTC.

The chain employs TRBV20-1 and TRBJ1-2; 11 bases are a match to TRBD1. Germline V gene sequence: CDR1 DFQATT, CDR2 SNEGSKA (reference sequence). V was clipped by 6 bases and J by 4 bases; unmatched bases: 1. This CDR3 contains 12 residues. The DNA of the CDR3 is TGCAGTGCGGGACAGGGGGGCTATGGCTACACCTTC. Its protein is CSAGQGGYGYTF.

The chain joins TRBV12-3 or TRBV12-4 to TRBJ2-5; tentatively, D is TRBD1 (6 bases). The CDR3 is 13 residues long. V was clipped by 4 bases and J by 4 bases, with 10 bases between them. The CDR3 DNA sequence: TGTGCCAGCAGTTACAGGGTCGGAGAGACCCAGTACTTC. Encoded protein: CASSYRVGETQYF.

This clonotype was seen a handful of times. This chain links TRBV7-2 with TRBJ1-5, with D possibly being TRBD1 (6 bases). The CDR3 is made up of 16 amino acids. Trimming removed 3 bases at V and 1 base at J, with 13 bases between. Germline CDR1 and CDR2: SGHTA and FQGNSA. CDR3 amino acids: CASSFGGRLSNQPQHF. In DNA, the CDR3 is TGTGCCAGCAGCTTCGGGGGGCGCCTAAGCAATCAGCCCCAGCATTTT.

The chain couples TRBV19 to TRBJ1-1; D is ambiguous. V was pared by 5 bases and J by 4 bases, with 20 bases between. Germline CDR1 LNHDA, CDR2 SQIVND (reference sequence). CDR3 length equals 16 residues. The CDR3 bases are TGTGCCAGTAGTCTGGAGGGAGCTACCGGTGGCACTGAAGCTTTCTTT. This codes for CASSLEGATGGTEAFF.

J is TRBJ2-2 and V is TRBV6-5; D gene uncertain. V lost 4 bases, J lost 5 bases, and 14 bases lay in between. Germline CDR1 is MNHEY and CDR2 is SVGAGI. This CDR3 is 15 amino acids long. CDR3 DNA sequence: TGTGCCAGCAGTTCCCGGGCCCCGATGACCGGGGAGCTGTTTTTT. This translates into CASSSRAPMTGELFF.

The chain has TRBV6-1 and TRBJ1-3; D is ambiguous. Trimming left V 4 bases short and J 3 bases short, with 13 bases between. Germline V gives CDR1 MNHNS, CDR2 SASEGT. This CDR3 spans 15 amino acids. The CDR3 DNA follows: TGTGCCAGCAGTGTAGTCTCGTGGAGTGGAAACACCATATATTTT. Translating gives CASSVVSWSGNTIYF.

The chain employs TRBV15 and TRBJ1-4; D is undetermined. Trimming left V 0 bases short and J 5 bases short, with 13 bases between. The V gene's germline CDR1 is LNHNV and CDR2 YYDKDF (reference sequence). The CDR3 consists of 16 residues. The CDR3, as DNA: TGTGCCACCAGCAGAGATCTTGCTGGGGAGAATGAAAAACTGTTTTTT. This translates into CATSRDLAGENEKLFF.

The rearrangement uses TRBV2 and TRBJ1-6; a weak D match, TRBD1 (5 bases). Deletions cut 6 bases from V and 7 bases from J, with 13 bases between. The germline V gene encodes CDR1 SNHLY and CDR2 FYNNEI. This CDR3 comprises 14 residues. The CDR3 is CASRAGTQNSPLHF. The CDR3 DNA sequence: TGTGCCAGCAGGGCCGGGACCCAGAATTCACCCCTCCACTTT.

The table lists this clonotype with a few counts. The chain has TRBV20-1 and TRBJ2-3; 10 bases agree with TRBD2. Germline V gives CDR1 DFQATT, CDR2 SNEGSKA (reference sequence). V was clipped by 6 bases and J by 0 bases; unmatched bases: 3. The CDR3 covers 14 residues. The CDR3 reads CSAELAGSTDTQYF. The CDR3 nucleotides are TGCAGTGCAGAACTAGCGGGGAGCACAGATACGCAGTATTTT.

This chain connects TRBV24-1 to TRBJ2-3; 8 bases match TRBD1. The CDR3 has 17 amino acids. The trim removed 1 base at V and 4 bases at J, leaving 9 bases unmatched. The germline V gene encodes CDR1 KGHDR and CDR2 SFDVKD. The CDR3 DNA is TGTGCCACCAGTGATTTAGCCTCAGGGGGCGCGTCAGATACGCAGTATTTT. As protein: CATSDLASGGASDTQYF.

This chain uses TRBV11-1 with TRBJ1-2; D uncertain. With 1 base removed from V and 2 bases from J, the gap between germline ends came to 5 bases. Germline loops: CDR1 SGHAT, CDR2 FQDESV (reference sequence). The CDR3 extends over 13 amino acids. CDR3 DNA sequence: TGTGCCAGCAGCTTAGACGAGAACTATGGCTACACCTTC. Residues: CASSLDENYGYTF.

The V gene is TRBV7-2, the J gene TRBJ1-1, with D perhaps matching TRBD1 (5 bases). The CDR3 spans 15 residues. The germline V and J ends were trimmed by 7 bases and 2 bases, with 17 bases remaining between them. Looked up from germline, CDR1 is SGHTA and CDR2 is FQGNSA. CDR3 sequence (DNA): TGTGCCAGCACCCTTCGGGGGACGAGTAACACTGAAGCTTTCTTT. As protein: CASTLRGTSNTEAFF.

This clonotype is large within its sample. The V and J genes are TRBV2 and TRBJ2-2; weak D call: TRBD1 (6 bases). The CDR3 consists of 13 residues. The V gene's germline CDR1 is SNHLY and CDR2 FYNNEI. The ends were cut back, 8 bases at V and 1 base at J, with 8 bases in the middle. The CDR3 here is CASGTRNTGELFF. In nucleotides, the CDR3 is TGTGCCAGCGGGACAAGGAACACCGGGGAGCTGTTTTTT.

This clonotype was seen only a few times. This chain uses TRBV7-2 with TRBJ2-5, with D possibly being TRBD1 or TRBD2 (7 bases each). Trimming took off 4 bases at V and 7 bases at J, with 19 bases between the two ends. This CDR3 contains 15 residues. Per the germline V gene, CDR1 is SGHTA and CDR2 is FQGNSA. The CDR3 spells CASSSSGGGLGTQYF. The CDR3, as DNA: TGTGCCAGCAGCTCCTCAGGGGGGGGCCTAGGGACCCAGTACTTC.

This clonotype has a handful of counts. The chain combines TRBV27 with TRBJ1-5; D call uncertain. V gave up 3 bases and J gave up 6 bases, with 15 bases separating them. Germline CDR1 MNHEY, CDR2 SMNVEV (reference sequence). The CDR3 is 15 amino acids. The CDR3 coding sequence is TGTGCCAGCAGTTTCTCCGCACCTATGAGTCAGCCCCAGCATTTT. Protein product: CASSFSAPMSQPQHF.